Each of the 28 T cell receptor beta chains below was sequenced from the same sample in a study of T cells after yellow fever vaccination. TCRdb reprocessed the 5' RACE reads with MiXCR, giving one entry per CDR3 protein. Here the sample spans 25,000 to 35,000 distinct CDR3 sequences, 4.4% being singletons. The sample in question was CD8+ T cells sorted from PBMCs, obtained 5 days after the yellow fever booster vaccination. The receptors were gathered from a young man who received the YFV17D yellow fever vaccine.

This clonotype came up many times. The CDR3 DNA reads TGTGCCAGCAGCTTTTATGCGGGTAACACCGGGGAGCTGTTTTTT. Encoded protein: CASSFYAGNTGELFF. The rearrangement uses TRBV13 and TRBJ2-2; D possibly corresponds to TRBD2 (5 bases). This CDR3 contains 15 residues. Trimming shortened V by 3 bases and J by 2 bases, and 10 bases separated the two germline ends. Germline CDR1 is PRHDT and CDR2 is FYEKMQ (reference sequence).

This clonotype was recorded many times. The chain links TRBV15 to TRBJ1-3; D not resolved. CDR1 and CDR2 (germline): LNHNV, YYDKDF (reference sequence). V lost 7 bases and J lost 0, with 7 bases in between. This CDR3 region has 13 residues. The CDR3 nucleotides read TGTGCCACCACCTCCGGCTCTGGAAACACCATATATTTT. This sequence encodes CATTSGSGNTIYF.

In its sample, this clonotype was seen many times. V gene TRBV20-1 combines with J gene TRBJ1-1, with D maybe TRBD1 (6 bases). The CDR3 is 13 amino acids. V lost 5 bases, J lost 5 bases, and 15 bases lay in between. Germline V gene lookup returns CDR1 DFQATT and CDR2 SNEGSKA (reference sequence). The CDR3, as DNA: TGCAGTGCTGAATGGGGGCTTGGGACTGAAGCTTTCTTT. Its protein is CSAEWGLGTEAFF.

This clonotype was observed many times. The rearrangement links TRBV6-1 to TRBJ2-3, with D unclear. The CDR3 contains 15 residues. Trimming cost V 0 bases and J 1 base, with 8 bases left between them. The germline V gene encodes CDR1 MNHNS and CDR2 SASEGT. The CDR3 nucleotides are TGTGCCAGCAGTGAAGCGTCGGTTGGCACAGATACGCAGTATTTT. Its translation: CASSEASVGTDTQYF.

This clonotype has ten or more counts. V usage is TRBV27 and J usage is TRBJ2-5; a weak D match, TRBD1 (5 bases). V was shortened by 3 bases and J by 2 bases, with 16 bases between the two germline ends. Germline CDR1 and CDR2: MNHEY and SMNVEV (reference sequence). CDR3 length: 16 amino acids. CDR3 loop: CASSLGRATPQETQYF. The DNA for the CDR3 is TGTGCCAGCAGTTTGGGCAGGGCGACCCCTCAAGAGACCCAGTACTTC.

This clonotype was seen at least ten times. V usage is TRBV30 and J usage is TRBJ1-2, with D maybe TRBD1 (6 bases). This CDR3 is built from 12 residues. Germline V gene lookup returns CDR1 GTSNPN and CDR2 SVGIG (reference sequence). Trimming shortened V by 2 bases and J by 2 bases, and 6 bases separated the two germline ends. CDR3 sequence (DNA): TGTGCCTGGAGTCAGGGGAACTATGGCTACACCTTC. Translating gives CAWSQGNYGYTF. The full variable domain, its missing parts supplied by reference TRBV30 and TRBJ1-2, is SQTIHQWPATLVQPVGSPLSLECTVEGTSNPNLYWYRQAAGRGLQLLFYSVGIGQISSEVPQNLSASRPQDRQFILSSKKLLLSDSGFYLCAWSQGNYGYTFGSGTRLTVV.

In its sample, this clonotype was seen many times. V gene TRBV7-2 combines with J gene TRBJ2-5; possible D gene TRBD2, 5 bases. The CDR3 covers 15 residues. The germline V gene has CDR1 SGHTA and CDR2 FQGNSA. V was clipped by 5 bases and J by 0 bases, with 13 bases between them. The CDR3 protein is CASSIQRSYQETQYF. The CDR3 nucleotides read TGTGCCAGCAGCATCCAGCGGTCGTACCAAGAGACCCAGTACTTC.

This clonotype was counted many times. CDR3 in DNA: TGTGCCAGCAGTCCCCAGCCGATTAGTGAGCAGTTCTTC. Residues: CASSPQPISEQFF. The chain uses TRBV28 and TRBJ2-1; no firm D call. The CDR3 extends over 13 amino acids. V gave up 5 bases and J gave up 9 bases, with 14 bases separating them. CDR1 is MDHEN and CDR2 is SYDVKM in the germline V gene.

This clonotype was counted many times. The chain couples TRBV7-2 to TRBJ2-5; a weak D match, TRBD1 (5 bases). The germline gives CDR1 SGHTA, CDR2 FQGNSA. The CDR3 is 14 amino acids. Trimming removed 5 bases at V and 0 bases at J, with 10 bases between. The DNA of the CDR3 is TGTGCCAGCAGCGGCCAGGGATACCAAGAGACCCAGTACTTC. Amino acid sequence: CASSGQGYQETQYF.

This clonotype was counted ten times or more. The CDR3, as DNA: TGTGCCAGCAGCCCTACACTGGGAGTCCCCTACGAGCAGTACTTC. Its translation is CASSPTLGVPYEQYF. V and J are TRBV9 and TRBJ2-7, with a tentative D call TRBD2 (5 bases). The CDR3 length is 15 residues. CDR1 and CDR2 (germline): SGDLS, YYNGEE. V lost 4 bases, J lost 2 bases, and 16 bases lay in between.

This clonotype was detected many times. The V and J genes are TRBV23-1 and TRBJ2-5, with a possible D match to TRBD1 (5 bases). TRBV23-1 is labeled an ORF, and its function is uncertain. The CDR3 is 13 residues long. The V end was cut by 8 bases, the J end by 5 bases, with 15 bases between. The DNA of the CDR3 is TGCGCCAGCGCGGACACCGGGTGCGAGACCCAGTACTTC. It translates to CASADTGCETQYF.

This clonotype was counted many times. V gene TRBV30 combines with J gene TRBJ1-1; D is unclear. V was pared by 3 bases and J by 3 bases, with 11 bases between. The length of the CDR3 is 13 residues. Germline-derived CDR1 and CDR2 are GTSNPN and SVGIG (reference sequence). CDR3 bases: TGTGCCTGGAGCCCGGACGCCTACACTGAAGCTTTCTTT. The encoded protein is CAWSPDAYTEAFF.

This clonotype was observed many times. This rearrangement joins TRBV13 to TRBJ2-3; 9 nucleotides match TRBD2. The CDR3 sequence is 17 residues long. The V segment lost 5 bases and the J segment 1 base; nucleotides outside the gene matches: 10. Per germline, CDR1 PRHDT and CDR2 FYEKMQ (reference sequence). CDR3 residues: CASSPPAGLAGTDTQYF. The CDR3 nucleotides are TGTGCCAGCAGCCCCCCCGCGGGACTAGCTGGCACAGATACGCAGTATTTT.

This clonotype was seen at least ten times. The chain combines TRBV4-2 with TRBJ2-7; 10 bases fit TRBD2. The CDR3 contains 19 residues. Germline values: CDR1 LGHNA, CDR2 YNFKEQ. J gave up 7 bases and V 2 bases, and 20 bases lay outside the gene matches. CDR3 DNA sequence: TGTGCCAGCAGCCAAATTTTTACCGGTATCGTAGCGGGAGGCAGTGAGCAGTACTTC. Translating it yields CASSQIFTGIVAGGSEQYF.

This clonotype has ten or more counts. The chain carries TRBV12-3 or TRBV12-4 and TRBJ2-6, with D possibly matching TRBD1 (5 bases). CDR3 length equals 15 residues. Between the trimmed V and J ends, which lost 3 bases and 2 bases, there was a span of 8 bases. This CDR3 reads CASSFAGPGANVLTF. The CDR3 region has the DNA TGTGCCAGCAGTTTCGCAGGGCCTGGGGCCAACGTCCTGACTTTC.

This clonotype appeared many times. The J gene is TRBJ1-2, the V gene TRBV20-1; D is unclear. The CDR3 covers 14 residues. Germline V gives CDR1 DFQATT, CDR2 SNEGSKA (reference sequence). Trimming cost V 2 bases and J 5 bases, with 15 bases left between them. CDR3 protein: CSARNVLEDYGYTF. The CDR3 region has the DNA TGCAGTGCTAGAAACGTACTGGAGGATTATGGCTACACCTTC.

In this sample, this clonotype turned up many times. The chain combines TRBV6-1 with TRBJ2-1; perhaps D is TRBD1 or TRBD2 (5 bases each). CDR3 length: 15 residues. V lost 5 bases, J lost 1 base, and 12 bases lay in between. The germline V gene encodes CDR1 MNHNS and CDR2 SASEGT. The CDR3 sequence: CASSPPGRSYNEQFF. Written as DNA, the CDR3 is TGTGCCAGCAGTCCCCCGGGGCGGTCCTACAATGAGCAGTTCTTC.

This clonotype was observed at least ten times. The chain links TRBV29-1 to TRBJ2-3; a possible D gene is TRBD1 (7 bases). The V end lost 3 bases, the J end lost 4 bases, and 14 bases lay between the germline ends. Germline V gives CDR1 SQVTM, CDR2 ANQGSEA. The CDR3 length is 14 residues. CDR3 residues: CSVDPGGGADTQYF. The CDR3 nucleotides are TGCAGCGTTGACCCAGGGGGAGGTGCAGATACGCAGTATTTT.

Points on this clonotype: One junction end does not reproduce the germline sequence, and a read error may be involved. The V and J genes are TRBV20-1 and TRBJ2-2, with 13 nucleotides matching TRBD2. CDR1 and CDR2 from the germline V gene are DFQATT and SNEGSKA (reference sequence). The CDR3 sequence is 17 residues long. The CDR3 sequence is CCARDRTSGSGTGELFF. CDR3 nucleotides: TGCTGTGCTAGAGATCGGACTAGCGGGAGTGGTACCGGGGAGCTGTTTTTT.

This clonotype was counted only a few times. The J gene is TRBJ2-3, the V gene TRBV11-2, with D perhaps TRBD2 (5 bases). The germline V and J ends were trimmed by 5 bases and 2 bases, with 14 bases remaining between them. The CDR3 is 15 residues long. From germline, CDR1 is SGHAT and CDR2 FQNNGV. The CDR3 loop is CASSLKAGYTDTQYF. DNA of the CDR3: TGTGCCAGCAGCCTAAAGGCGGGCTACACAGATACGCAGTATTTT.

This clonotype was seen at least ten times. The rearrangement uses TRBV5-1 and TRBJ2-1, with 8 positions matching TRBD1. The germline V gene encodes CDR1 SGHRS and CDR2 YFSETQ. The CDR3 contains 15 residues. With 4 bases clipped from V and 3 bases from J, the junction kept 6 bases outside the gene matches. The CDR3 bases are TGCGCCAGCAGCGCATACGGGACAGGCTACAATGAGCAGTTCTTC. It encodes CASSAYGTGYNEQFF.

This clonotype was detected ten times or more. The CDR3 here is CASTPRGRDRANIQYF. The CDR3 DNA reads as TGTGCCAGCACCCCGCGGGGGCGGGACAGGGCAAACATTCAGTACTTC. This sequence joins TRBV6-2 or TRBV6-3 and TRBJ2-4; 9 positions match TRBD1. The CDR3 spans 16 residues. From germline, CDR1 is MNHEY and CDR2 SVGEGT. The V gene end was trimmed by 7 bases and the J gene end by 6 bases; junction bases not matched to a gene: 13.

This clonotype showed up many times. V is TRBV9 and J is TRBJ2-1, with D uncertain. V gave up 4 bases and J gave up 4 bases, with 12 bases separating them. CDR3 length: 14 residues. Germline CDR1 reads SGDLS; CDR2 reads YYNGEE. CDR3 bases: TGTGCCAGCAGCCCGGGCCAGCTTTACAATGAGCAGTTCTTC. Translated: CASSPGQLYNEQFF.

This clonotype was observed at least ten times. The genes are TRBV6-1 and TRBJ2-5; D tentatively reads TRBD1 or TRBD2 (5 bases each). CDR1 and CDR2 (germline): MNHNS, SASEGT. V was pared by 4 bases and J by 0 bases, with 15 bases between. The CDR3 loop spans 16 amino acids. The CDR3 DNA is TGTGCCAGCAGTGGAGAAATGGGGGTCTACCAAGAGACCCAGTACTTC. It codes for CASSGEMGVYQETQYF.

This clonotype was recorded many times. V is TRBV3-1 and J is TRBJ2-5; D possibly matches TRBD1 or TRBD2 (5 bases each). The CDR3 has 14 residues. Germline values: CDR1 LGHDT, CDR2 YNNKEL (reference sequence). V was cut by 5 bases and J by 4 bases, with 14 bases left in between. This CDR3 is CASSSLGGAETQYF. The CDR3 DNA is TGTGCCAGCAGCTCCCTTGGGGGTGCAGAGACCCAGTACTTC.

In this sample, this clonotype turned up many times. This chain connects TRBV18 to TRBJ2-4; TRBD1 might be the D (5 bases). The V end lost 2 bases, the J end lost 0 bases, and 29 bases lay between the germline ends. The germline CDR1 and CDR2 sequences are KGHSH and LQKENI. The CDR3 spans 22 residues. CDR3 bases: TGTGCCAGCTCACCAGGGAAAGGGGATGGTTTTTTGAACGATGTAGCCAAAAACATTCAGTACTTC. Translation: CASSPGKGDGFLNDVAKNIQYF.

The chain carries TRBV12-3 or TRBV12-4 and TRBJ2-1; D ambiguous. The CDR3 totals 12 residues. V lost 6 bases, J lost 3 bases, and 6 bases lay in between. The CDR3 DNA reads as TGTGCCAGCAGCCCCCTCTACAATGAGCAGTTCTTC. It encodes CASSPLYNEQFF.

There are many counts of this clonotype. The chain uses TRBV7-9 and TRBJ1-5, with a tentative D call TRBD1 (5 bases). Germline V gene lookup returns CDR1 SEHNR and CDR2 FQNEAQ (reference sequence). V was trimmed by 5 bases and J by 2 bases, leaving 10 bases between them. The CDR3 has 14 amino acids. For the CDR3, the DNA is TGTGCCAGCAGCCCCTCGACAGGCAATCAGCCCCAGCATTTT. It encodes CASSPSTGNQPQHF.